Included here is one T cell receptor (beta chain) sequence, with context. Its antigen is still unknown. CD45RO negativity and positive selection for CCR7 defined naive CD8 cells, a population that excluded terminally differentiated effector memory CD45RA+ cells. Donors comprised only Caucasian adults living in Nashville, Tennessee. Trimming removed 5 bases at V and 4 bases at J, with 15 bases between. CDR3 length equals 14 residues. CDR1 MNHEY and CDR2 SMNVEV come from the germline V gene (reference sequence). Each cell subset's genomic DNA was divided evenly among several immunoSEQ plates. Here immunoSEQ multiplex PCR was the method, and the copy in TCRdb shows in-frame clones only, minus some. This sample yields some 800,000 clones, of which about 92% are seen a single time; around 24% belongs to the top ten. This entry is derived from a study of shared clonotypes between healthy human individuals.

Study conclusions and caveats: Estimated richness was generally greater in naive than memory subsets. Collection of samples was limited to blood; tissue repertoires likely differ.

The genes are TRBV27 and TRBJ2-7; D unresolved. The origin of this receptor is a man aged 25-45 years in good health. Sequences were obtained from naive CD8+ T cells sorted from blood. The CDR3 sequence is CASSPLSGVYEQYF. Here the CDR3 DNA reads TGTGCCAGCAGTCCCCTATCTGGGGTGTACGAGCAGTACTTC.